The 14 T cell receptor beta chains in this list originate from one sample, sequenced in a study of blood T cell repertoires in COVID-19. Data came from immunoSEQ multiplex PCR; TCRdb stores just in-frame clones and leaves some out. The sample has fewer than 400,000 clones, 80% to 90% seen once. The specimen was PBMCs or T cells enriched from blood (not recorded which). The receptors were gathered from a young man who had recovered from COVID-19.

This chain uses TRBV9 with TRBJ2-1; 11 bases align to TRBD2. V lost 1 base to trimming and J lost 8 bases; unmatched junction nucleotides: 11. The CDR3 is 17 residues long. Per germline, CDR1 SGDLS and CDR2 YYNGEE. The CDR3 loop reads CASSVRLLAGAVDEQFF. CDR3 coding DNA: TGTGCCAGCAGCGTACGCTTACTAGCGGGAGCTGTGGATGAGCAGTTCTTC. The variable domain in full, with the rest retrieved from reference TRBV9 and TRBJ2-1, is DSGVTQTPKHLITATGQRVTLRCSPRSGDLSVYWYQQSLDQGLQFLIQYYNGEERAKGNILERFSAQQFPDLHSELNLSSLELGDSALYFCASSVRLLAGAVDEQFFGPGTRLTVL.

Note on this clone: Other DNA sequences in this specimen translate into the identical CDR3. This sequence joins TRBV6-5 and TRBJ2-7; a weak D match, TRBD1 (5 bases). The CDR3 length is 14 residues. Germline-derived CDR1 and CDR2 are MNHEY and SVGAGI. Trimming left V 0 bases short and J 2 bases short, with 8 bases between. DNA for the CDR3: TGTGCCAGCAGTTACTCAAGGGGCCCCTACGAGCAGTACTTC. Amino acid sequence: CASSYSRGPYEQYF.

This rearrangement joins TRBV29-1 to TRBJ1-1, with D perhaps TRBD1 (5 bases). CDR1 SQVTM and CDR2 ANQGSEA come from the germline V gene. Trimming removed 1 base at V and 7 bases at J, with 22 bases between. The length of the CDR3 is 16 residues. CDR3 nucleotides: TGCAGCGTTGAAGTATGGAGGGGACGGAGTTGGGTTGAAGCTTTCTTT. Amino acid sequence: CSVEVWRGRSWVEAFF.

The genes are TRBV9 and TRBJ1-4; 7 bases align to TRBD1. There are 13 residues in the CDR3. Germline CDR1 is SGDLS and CDR2 is YYNGEE. The ends lost 4 bases at V and 10 bases at J; junction bases unmatched: 7. CDR3 sequence reads: CASSYRQGRKLFF. CDR3 in DNA: TGTGCCAGCAGCTATCGACAGGGCCGAAAACTGTTTTTT.

The chain joins TRBV27 to TRBJ1-1; tentatively, D is TRBD1 (6 bases). CDR1 is MNHEY and CDR2 is SMNVEV in the germline V gene (reference sequence). The CDR3 spans 14 residues. The V end lost 5 bases, the J end lost 4 bases, and 14 bases lay between the germline ends. CDR3 residues: CASSPAAGATEAFF. CDR3 DNA sequence: TGTGCCAGCAGTCCCGCGGCAGGGGCCACTGAAGCTTTCTTT.

This clone was recorded a few times. This chain uses TRBV19 with TRBJ2-2, with 10 bases lining up with TRBD2. J was trimmed by 0 bases and V by 5 bases; bases with no gene match: 6. In germline, CDR1 is LNHDA, CDR2 SQIVND (reference sequence). CDR3 length equals 17 residues. The CDR3 spells CASSSPGLASNTGELFF. CDR3 nucleotides: TGTGCCAGTAGTTCACCGGGACTAGCGTCGAACACCGGGGAGCTGTTTTTT.

This chain joins TRBV9 and TRBJ2-2; D is uncertain. Trimming shortened V by 4 bases and J by 1 base, and 14 bases separated the two germline ends. The CDR3 is 16 residues long. The germline gives CDR1 SGDLS, CDR2 YYNGEE. The CDR3 sequence is CASSPRKSVNTGELFF. The DNA of the CDR3 is TGTGCCAGCAGCCCCCGTAAAAGCGTGAACACCGGGGAGCTGTTTTTT.

This clone has only a few counts. The chain links TRBV4-1 to TRBJ1-5, with D perhaps TRBD1 (6 bases). The CDR3 is 15 amino acids. CDR1 is MGHRA, CDR2 YSYEKL, per germline. V lost 4 bases and J 1 base, leaving 11 bases between the germline ends. The CDR3 here is CASSRVQGSNQPQHF. The CDR3, as DNA: TGCGCCAGCAGCCGCGTACAGGGCAGCAATCAGCCCCAGCATTTT.

This chain uses TRBV20-1 with TRBJ1-2, with D hard to call. CDR1 and CDR2 (germline): DFQATT, SNEGSKA (reference sequence). The V and J ends lost 4 bases and 7 bases respectively, with 7 bases between them. This CDR3 has 10 amino acids. The CDR3 coding sequence is TGCAGTGCTATGGGGAGTGGCTACACCTTC. This gives the protein CSAMGSGYTF.

The J gene is TRBJ1-2, the V gene TRBV6-5; D is ambiguous. Trimming took 7 bases from V and 4 from J, leaving 16 bases between them. CDR3 length: 14 amino acids. Germline V lookup: CDR1 MNHEY, CDR2 SVGAGI. The CDR3 sequence: CASIGGLPLYGYTF. The CDR3 coding sequence is TGTGCCAGCATCGGCGGCCTCCCACTCTATGGCTACACCTTC.

The chain joins TRBV30 to TRBJ2-2; tentative D call: TRBD1 (5 bases). Germline loops: CDR1 GTSNPN, CDR2 SVGIG (reference sequence). CDR3 length: 15 amino acids. V lost 1 base and J 6 bases, leaving 15 bases between the germline ends. The CDR3 reads CAWSAGQGLAGELFF. CDR3 sequence (DNA): TGTGCCTGGAGTGCAGGACAAGGGTTGGCCGGGGAGCTGTTTTTT. The variable domain in full, with the rest retrieved from reference TRBV30 and TRBJ2-2, is SQTIHQWPATLVQPVGSPLSLECTVEGTSNPNLYWYRQAAGRGLQLLFYSVGIGQISSEVPQNLSASRPQDRQFILSSKKLLLSDSGFYLCAWSAGQGLAGELFFGEGSRLTVL.

This chain joins TRBV15 and TRBJ1-5; D unclear. This CDR3 has 15 amino acids. Trimming removed 5 bases from V and 3 bases from J, with 14 bases in between. Germline CDR1 LNHNV, CDR2 YYDKDF (reference sequence). CDR3 amino acids: CATSSPLMLNQPQHF. CDR3 coding DNA: TGTGCCACCAGCTCTCCCCTAATGCTCAATCAGCCCCAGCATTTT.

This chain connects TRBV9 to TRBJ1-1; no definite D call. In germline, CDR1 is SGDLS, CDR2 YYNGEE. The CDR3 covers 13 residues. The ends were cut back, 0 bases at V and 4 bases at J, with 7 bases in the middle. In DNA, the CDR3 is TGTGCCAGCAGCGTAGGCAGAAGCACTGAAGCTTTCTTT. It codes for CASSVGRSTEAFF.

The V and J genes are TRBV2 and TRBJ2-2; 11 bases align to TRBD2. Germline CDR1 SNHLY, CDR2 FYNNEI. The V and J ends lost 6 bases and 3 bases, in that order; junction bases with no gene match: 0. This CDR3 spans 14 amino acids. Here the CDR3 DNA reads TGTGCCAGCAGGGGACTAGCGGACACCGGGGAGCTGTTTTTT. Residues: CASRGLADTGELFF. Full variable domain (remainder filled in from reference TRBV2 and TRBJ2-2): EPEVTQTPSHQVTQMGQEVILRCVPISNHLYFYWYRQILGQKVEFLVSFYNNEISEKSEIFDDQFSVERPDGSNFTLKIRSTKLEDSAMYFCASRGLADTGELFFGEGSRLTVL.